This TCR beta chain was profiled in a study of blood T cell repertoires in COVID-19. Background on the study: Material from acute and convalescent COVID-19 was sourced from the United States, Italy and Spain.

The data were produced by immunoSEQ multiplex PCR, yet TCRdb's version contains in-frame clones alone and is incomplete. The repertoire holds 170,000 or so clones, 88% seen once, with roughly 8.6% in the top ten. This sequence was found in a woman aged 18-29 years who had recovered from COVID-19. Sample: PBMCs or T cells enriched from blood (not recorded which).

The CDR3 region has the DNA TGTGCCAGCAGTTCCGGGATAGGCCATGATAATAGTAATGAGCAGTTCTTC. Its translation: CASSSGIGHDNSNEQFF. The chain recombines TRBV28 with TRBJ2-1, with a possible D match to TRBD2 (5 bases). This CDR3 is 17 amino acids long. Trimming stripped 4 bases from V and 7 bases from J, with 23 bases between. Germline-derived CDR1 and CDR2 are MDHEN and SYDVKM.